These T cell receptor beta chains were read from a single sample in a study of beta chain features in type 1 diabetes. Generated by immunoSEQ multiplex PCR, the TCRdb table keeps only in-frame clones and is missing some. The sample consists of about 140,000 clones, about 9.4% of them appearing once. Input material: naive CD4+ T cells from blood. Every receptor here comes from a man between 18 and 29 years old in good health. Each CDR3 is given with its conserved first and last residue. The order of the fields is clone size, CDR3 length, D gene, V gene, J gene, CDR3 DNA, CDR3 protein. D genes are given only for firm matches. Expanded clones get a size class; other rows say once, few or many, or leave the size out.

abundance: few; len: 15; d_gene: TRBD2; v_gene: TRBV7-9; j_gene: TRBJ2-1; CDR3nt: TGTGCCAGCAGCCCTAGCGGGGGGGCTTCCAATGAGCAGTTCTTC; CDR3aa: CASSPSGGASNEQFF
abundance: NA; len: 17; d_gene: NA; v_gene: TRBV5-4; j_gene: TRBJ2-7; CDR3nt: TGTGCCAGCAGCTCAGGAACGAACAGGGGACTAGTCCGCGAGCAGTACTTC; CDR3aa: CASSSGTNRGLVREQYF
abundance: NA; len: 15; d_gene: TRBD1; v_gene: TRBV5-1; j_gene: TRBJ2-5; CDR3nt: TGCGCCAGCAGCTCAGACAGGGGGCGACAAGAGACCCAGTACTTC; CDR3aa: CASSSDRGRQETQYF
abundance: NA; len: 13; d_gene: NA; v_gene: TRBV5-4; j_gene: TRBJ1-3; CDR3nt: TGTGCCAGCAGCTCGAAGGGGGGAAACACCATATATTTT; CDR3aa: CASSSKGGNTIYF
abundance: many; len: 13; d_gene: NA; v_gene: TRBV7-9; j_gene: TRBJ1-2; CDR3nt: TGTGCCAGCAGCTCAGGGATCGGGTATGGCTACACCTTC; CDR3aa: CASSSGIGYGYTF
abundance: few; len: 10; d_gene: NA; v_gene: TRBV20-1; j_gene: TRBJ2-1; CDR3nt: TGCAGTGCGGGGCGGGGTGAGCAGTTCTTC; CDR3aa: CSAGRGEQFF
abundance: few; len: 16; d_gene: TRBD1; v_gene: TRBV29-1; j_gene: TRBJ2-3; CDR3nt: TGCAGCGTCGAAAACCACAGGGGGCCCGTAGCAGATACGCAGTATTTT; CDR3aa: CSVENHRGPVADTQYF
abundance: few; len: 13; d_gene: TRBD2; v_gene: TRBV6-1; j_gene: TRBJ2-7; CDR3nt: TGTGCCAGCAGCCTAAGCGGGAGCTACGAGCAGTACTTC; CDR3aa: CASSLSGSYEQYF
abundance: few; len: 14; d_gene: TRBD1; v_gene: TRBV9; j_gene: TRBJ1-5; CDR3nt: TGTGCCAGCAGCGCGACAGGGGGGGATCAGCCCCAGCATTTT; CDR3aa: CASSATGGDQPQHF
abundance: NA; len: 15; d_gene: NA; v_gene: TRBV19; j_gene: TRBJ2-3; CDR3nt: TGTGCCAGTAGTATCCCGAGCAGGGACACAGATACGCAGTATTTT; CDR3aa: CASSIPSRDTDTQYF
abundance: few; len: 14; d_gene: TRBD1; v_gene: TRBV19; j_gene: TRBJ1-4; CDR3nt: TGTGCCAGTAGTATCAGGACAGGCGGTGAAAAACTGTTTTTT; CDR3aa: CASSIRTGGEKLFF
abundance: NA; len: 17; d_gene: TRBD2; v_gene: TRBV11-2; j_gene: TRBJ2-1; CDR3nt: TGTGCCAGCAGCGACCCCCTAGCGGGGGACGCCTACAATGAGCAGTTCTTC; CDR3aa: CASSDPLAGDAYNEQFF
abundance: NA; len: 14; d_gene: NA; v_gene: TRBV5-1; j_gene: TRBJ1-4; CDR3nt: TGCGCCAGCAGCCGGACAGCGCAAAATGAAAAACTGTTTTTT; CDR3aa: CASSRTAQNEKLFF
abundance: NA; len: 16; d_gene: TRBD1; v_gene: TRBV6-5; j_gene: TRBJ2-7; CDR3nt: TGTGCCAGCAGTTACGGGCGGAGGACAGGGGGCAACGAGCAGTACTTC; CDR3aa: CASSYGRRTGGNEQYF
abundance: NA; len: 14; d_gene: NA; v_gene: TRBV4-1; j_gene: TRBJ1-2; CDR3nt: TGCGCCAGCACCTCAACGCCTAATAACTATGGCTACACCTTC; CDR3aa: CASTSTPNNYGYTF
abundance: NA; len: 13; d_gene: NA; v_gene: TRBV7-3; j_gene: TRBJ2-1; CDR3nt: TGTGCCAGCAGCTTTTCGCGGGACAATGAGCAGTTCTTC; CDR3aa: CASSFSRDNEQFF
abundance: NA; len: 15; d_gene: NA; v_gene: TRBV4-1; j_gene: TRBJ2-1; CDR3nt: TGCGCCAGCAGCTCCCTGGGTTCGGGGGGCGATGAGCAGTTCTTC; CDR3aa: CASSSLGSGGDEQFF
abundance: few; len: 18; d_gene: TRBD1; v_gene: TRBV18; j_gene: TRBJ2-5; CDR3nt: TGTGCCAGCTCAACCAGAGCTCCGGGACAGGGGATCCAAGAGACCCAGTACTTC; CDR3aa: CASSTRAPGQGIQETQYF
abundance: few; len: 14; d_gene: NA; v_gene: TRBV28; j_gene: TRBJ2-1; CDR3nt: TGTGCCAGCAGTTCGGTAGCATCCTACAATGAGCAGTTCTTC; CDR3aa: CASSSVASYNEQFF
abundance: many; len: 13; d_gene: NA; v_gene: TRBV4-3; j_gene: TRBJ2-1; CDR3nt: TGCCACTCTGGTAGAGGATCCTACAATGAGCAGTTCTTC; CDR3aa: CHSGRGSYNEQFF
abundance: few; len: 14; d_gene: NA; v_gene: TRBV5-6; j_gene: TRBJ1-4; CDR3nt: TGTGCCAGCAGCCCGACGGTCAGGGATGAAAAACTGTTTTTT; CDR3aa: CASSPTVRDEKLFF
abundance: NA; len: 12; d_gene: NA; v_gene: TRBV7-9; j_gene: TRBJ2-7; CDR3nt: TGTGCCAGCAGCTCATCCGGCTACGAGCAGTACTTC; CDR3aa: CASSSSGYEQYF
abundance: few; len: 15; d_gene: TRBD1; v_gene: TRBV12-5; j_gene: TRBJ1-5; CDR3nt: TGTGCTAGTGGTGCGGGACAGGGGGGCAATCAGCCCCAGCATTTT; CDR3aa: CASGAGQGGNQPQHF
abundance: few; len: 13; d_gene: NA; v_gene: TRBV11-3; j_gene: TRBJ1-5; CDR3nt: TGTGCCAGCAGCTTAGATCATTCCCAGCCCCAGCATTTT; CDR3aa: CASSLDHSQPQHF
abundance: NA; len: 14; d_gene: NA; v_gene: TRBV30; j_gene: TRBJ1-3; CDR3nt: TGTGCCTGGAGTGTGACAGCCTCTGGAAACACCATATATTTT; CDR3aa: CAWSVTASGNTIYF
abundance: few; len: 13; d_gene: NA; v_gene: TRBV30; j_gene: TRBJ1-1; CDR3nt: TGTGCCTGGAGTGGTCAGGCGAACACTGAAGCTTTCTTT; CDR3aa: CAWSGQANTEAFF
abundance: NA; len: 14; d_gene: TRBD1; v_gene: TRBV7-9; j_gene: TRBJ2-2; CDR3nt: TGTGCCAGCAGGGTGGGACAGGGCACCGGGGAGCTGTTTTTT; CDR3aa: CASRVGQGTGELFF
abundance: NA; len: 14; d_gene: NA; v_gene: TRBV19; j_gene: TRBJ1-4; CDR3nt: TGTGCCAGTAGTGGGGCGGCAACTAATGAAAAACTGTTTTTT; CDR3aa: CASSGAATNEKLFF
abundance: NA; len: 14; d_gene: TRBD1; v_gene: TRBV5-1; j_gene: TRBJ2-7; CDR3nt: TGCGCCAGCAGCTCAGGGGGTTCGTCCTACGAGCAGTACTTC; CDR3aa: CASSSGGSSYEQYF
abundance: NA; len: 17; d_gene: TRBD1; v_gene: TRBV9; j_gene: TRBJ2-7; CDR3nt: TGTGCCAGCAGCGAGGATCCGACAGGGCTCTTGGGCTACGAGCAGTACTTC; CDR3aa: CASSEDPTGLLGYEQYF
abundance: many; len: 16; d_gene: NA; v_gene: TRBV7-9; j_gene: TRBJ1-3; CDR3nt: TGTGCCAGCAGCCCCCGACGGGGGAGCTCTGGAAACACCATATATTTT; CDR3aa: CASSPRRGSSGNTIYF
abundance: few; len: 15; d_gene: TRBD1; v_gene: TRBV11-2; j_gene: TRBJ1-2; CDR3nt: TGTGCCAGCAGCAAAAAGACAGGGGGGAACTATGGCTACACCTTC; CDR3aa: CASSKKTGGNYGYTF
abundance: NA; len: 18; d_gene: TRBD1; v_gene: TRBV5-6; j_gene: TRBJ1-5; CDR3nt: TGTGCCAGCAGCCCAGGGGGTAGGGGGGTAGGGAGCAATCAGCCCCAGCATTTT; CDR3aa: CASSPGGRGVGSNQPQHF
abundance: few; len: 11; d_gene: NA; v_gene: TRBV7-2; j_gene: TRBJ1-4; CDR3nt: TGTGCCAGCAGATCACAGGGAAAACTGTTTTTT; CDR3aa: CASRSQGKLFF
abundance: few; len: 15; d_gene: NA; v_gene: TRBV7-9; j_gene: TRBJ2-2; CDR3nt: TGTGCCAGCAGGCAAAAGTCAGGGCAAGGCGGGGAGCTGTTTTTT; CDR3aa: CASRQKSGQGGELFF
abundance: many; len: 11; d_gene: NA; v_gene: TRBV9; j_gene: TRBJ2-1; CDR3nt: TGTGCCAGCAGCCCATACAATGAGCAGTTCTTC; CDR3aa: CASSPYNEQFF
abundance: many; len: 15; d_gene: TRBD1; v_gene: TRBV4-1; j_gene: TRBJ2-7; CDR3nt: TGCGCCAGCAGCCGCTCCCGGGACAGGTTGTACGAGCAGTACTTC; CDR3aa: CASSRSRDRLYEQYF
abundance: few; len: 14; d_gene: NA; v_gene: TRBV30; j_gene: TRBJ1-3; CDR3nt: TGTGCCTGGAAAGTGGCTGGCTCTGGAAACACCATATATTTT; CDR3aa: CAWKVAGSGNTIYF
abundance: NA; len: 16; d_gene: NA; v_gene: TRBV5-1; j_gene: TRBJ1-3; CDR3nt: TGCGCCAGCAGCACCCGCCCTCAGGGCTCTGGAAACACCATATATTTT; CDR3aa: CASSTRPQGSGNTIYF
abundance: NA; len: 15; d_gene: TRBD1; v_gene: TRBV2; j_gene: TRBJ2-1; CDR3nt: TGTGCCAGCAGGGAAGGACAGGGCTCCTACAATGAGCAGTTCTTC; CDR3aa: CASREGQGSYNEQFF
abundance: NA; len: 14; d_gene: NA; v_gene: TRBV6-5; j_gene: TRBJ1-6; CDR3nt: TGTGCCAGCAGCCCCGGCGCGGTTAATTCACCCCTCCACTTT; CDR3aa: CASSPGAVNSPLHF
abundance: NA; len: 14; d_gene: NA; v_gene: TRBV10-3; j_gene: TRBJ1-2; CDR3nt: TGTGCCATCAGTGAGTTTACAGGACTAATCGGCTACACCTTC; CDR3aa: CAISEFTGLIGYTF
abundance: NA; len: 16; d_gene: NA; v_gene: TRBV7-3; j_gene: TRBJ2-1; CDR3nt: TGTGCCAGCAGCCCCCGGACCAGGGGGGCTTACAATGAGCAGTTCTTC; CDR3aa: CASSPRTRGAYNEQFF
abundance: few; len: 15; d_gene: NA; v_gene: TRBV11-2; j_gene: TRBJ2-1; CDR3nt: TGTGCCAGCAGCTTAGAGGCCGGGAGCAGCAATGAGCAGTTCTTC; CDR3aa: CASSLEAGSSNEQFF
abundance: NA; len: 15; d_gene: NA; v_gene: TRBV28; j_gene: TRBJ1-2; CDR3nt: TGTGCCAGCACCTCAGGAGGACTCAAAAACTATGGCTACACCTTC; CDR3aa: CASTSGGLKNYGYTF
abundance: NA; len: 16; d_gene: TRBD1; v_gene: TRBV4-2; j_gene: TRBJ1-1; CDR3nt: TGTGCCAGCAGCCTAAGAACGACAGGGGCTCACACTGAAGCTTTCTTT; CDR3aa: CASSLRTTGAHTEAFF
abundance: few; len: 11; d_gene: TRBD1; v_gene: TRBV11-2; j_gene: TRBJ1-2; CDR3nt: TGTGCCAGCAGCTCAGGGGGGAGCTACACCTTC; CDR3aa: CASSSGGSYTF
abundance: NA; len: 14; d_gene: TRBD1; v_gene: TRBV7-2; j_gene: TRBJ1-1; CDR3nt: TGTGCCAGCTGCCGGGACAGCATGAACACTGAAGCTTTCTTT; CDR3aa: CASCRDSMNTEAFF
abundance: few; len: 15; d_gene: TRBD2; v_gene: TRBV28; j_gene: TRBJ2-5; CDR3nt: TGTGCCAGCAGTATCTCAGCGGGGGGGCAAGAGACCCAGTACTTC; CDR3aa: CASSISAGGQETQYF
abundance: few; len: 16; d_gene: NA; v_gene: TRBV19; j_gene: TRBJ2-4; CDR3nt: TGTGCCAGTAGTCCGAGGGGAGGCGTAGCCAAAAACATTCAGTACTTC; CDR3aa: CASSPRGGVAKNIQYF
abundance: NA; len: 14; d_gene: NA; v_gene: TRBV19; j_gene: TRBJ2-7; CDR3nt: TGTGCCAGTAGTGGGGGGGCAGGTCCCCGCGAGCAGTACTTC; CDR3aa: CASSGGAGPREQYF
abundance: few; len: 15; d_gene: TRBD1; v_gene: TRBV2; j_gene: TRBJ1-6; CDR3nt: TGTGCCAGCAGTGTTACCGGGACAGGAGGTTCACCCCTCCACTTT; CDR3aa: CASSVTGTGGSPLHF
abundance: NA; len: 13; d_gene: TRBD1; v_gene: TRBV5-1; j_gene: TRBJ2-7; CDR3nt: TGCGCCAGCAGCTTGAGACAGGGCTACGAGCAGTACTTC; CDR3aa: CASSLRQGYEQYF
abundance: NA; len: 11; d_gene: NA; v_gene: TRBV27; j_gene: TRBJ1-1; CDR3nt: TGTGCCAGCAAGGGGATCGGCTCAGCTTTCTTT; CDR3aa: CASKGIGSAFF